One T cell receptor beta chain is described in this entry. Its antigen is not known. An end of the junction differs from the germline gene, which may be a read error. This CDR3 comprises 17 residues. Germline CDR1 and CDR2: SGHVS and FQNEAQ. Researchers ran the PCR with 60 Vbeta and 13 Jbeta primers. Assay: immunoSEQ multiplex PCR; the TCRdb copy retains only in-frame clones and omits some. Among fewer than 200,000 clones listed, around 79% were seen once. This specimen comes from a study of cytomegalovirus exposure and HLA in healthy donors. General study findings and limits: The study assumed roughly uniform donor sequencing depth for presence/absence analyses.

The clonotype was recovered from a man aged 18 to 29 in good health and CMV-seronegative. Specimen: PBMCs. The rearrangement uses TRBV7-8 and TRBJ2-7; 16 positions agree with TRBD2. The CDR3 is CASSPGLAGGFSSEQYF. CDR3 in DNA: TGTGCCAGCAGCCCGGGACTAGCGGGAGGGTTCTCCTCCGAGCAGTACTTC.